These T cell receptor beta chains were read from a single sample in a study of CD8 T cells in Susac syndrome. TCRdb re-derived calls from the immunoSEQ multiplex PCR reads in MiXCR, one entry per CDR3 protein. The sample lists about 200,000 distinct CDR3 sequences, just under 95% occurring once. The material sequenced was CD4+ T cells from PBMCs. The receptors were gathered from a human donor with multiple sclerosis. The CDR3 runs from the conserved cysteine through the conserved F or W. A D gene is named only where the DNA matches it firmly. Only some rows state a clone size, as once, few, many or a class for expanded clones.

D | size | J | V | DNA | CDR3
- | - | TRBJ1-5 | TRBV3-1 | TGTGCCAGCAGCCAAGTACGGAATCAGCCCCAGCATTTT | CASSQVRNQPQHF
- | - | TRBJ1-5 | TRBV6-5 | TGTGCCAGCAGTCGGACTTTCAAGGGCAATCAGCCCCAGCATTTT | CASSRTFKGNQPQHF
- | - | TRBJ2-2 | TRBV19 | TGTGCCAGTAGTATCGCCCACACCGGGGAGCTGTTTTTT | CASSIAHTGELFF
- | - | TRBJ2-5 | TRBV6-5 | TGTGCCAGCAGTTATAATAGGGACTCGACCCAGTACTTC | CASSYNRDSTQYF
- | - | TRBJ1-2 | TRBV29-1 | TGCAGCGTTGAGGCAGGGAACTATGGCTACACCTTC | CSVEAGNYGYTF
- | - | TRBJ2-6 | TRBV11-2 | TGTGCCAGCAGCGCCGGACACTCTGGGGCCAACGTCCTGACTTTC | CASSAGHSGANVLTF
- | once | TRBJ2-7 | TRBV29-1 | TGCAGCGTTGAGGCGGCCCGAGGGGAGCAGTACTTC | CSVEAARGEQYF
TRBD1 | - | TRBJ2-7 | TRBV6-6 | TGTGCCAGCTTACCGGGACAGAGAATCTACGAGCAGTACTTC | CASLPGQRIYEQYF
TRBD1 | - | TRBJ2-3 | TRBV4-1 | TGCGCCAGCAGCCAGCCGGACAGGGACACAGATACGCAGTATTTT | CASSQPDRDTDTQYF
- | - | TRBJ2-7 | TRBV2 | TGTGCCAGCAGTGAAAACAGAGGGATTTTTGAGCAGTACTTC | CASSENRGIFEQYF
- | - | TRBJ2-5 | TRBV6-2/TRBV6-3 | TGTGCCAGCAGTTACGGGGGGACCCAGTACTTC | CASSYGGTQYF
TRBD1 | - | TRBJ2-5 | TRBV29-1 | TGCAGCGTCGCGGACAGGGAGACCCAGTACTTC | CSVADRETQYF
TRBD1 | - | TRBJ2-2 | TRBV7-6 | TGTGCCAGCAGCCCCAGACAGGGATACACCGGGGAGCTGTTTTTT | CASSPRQGYTGELFF
- | - | TRBJ2-7 | TRBV20-1 | TGCAGTGCTATCCGTTCCGAGGCCAGGGACGAGCAGTACTTC | CSAIRSEARDEQYF
- | - | TRBJ1-5 | TRBV20-1 | TGCAGTGCTAGAACGACGGGAGCCAGCAATCAGCCCCAGCATTTT | CSARTTGASNQPQHF
- | - | TRBJ1-2 | TRBV2 | TGTGCCAGCAGTCCGACACGGTACGGCTACACCTTC | CASSPTRYGYTF
- | - | TRBJ1-3 | TRBV5-1 | TGCGCCAGCAGCTTGGAGGGGGGAAACACCATATATTTT | CASSLEGGNTIYF
- | - | TRBJ2-7 | TRBV2 | TGTGCCAGCAGTGAAGCAGGTCGAACGGCCGAGCAGTACTTC | CASSEAGRTAEQYF
- | - | TRBJ1-5 | TRBV20-1 | TGCAGTGCTAGCGGAGGAGATTATAATCAGCCCCAGCATTTT | CSASGGDYNQPQHF
TRBD1 | - | TRBJ2-3 | TRBV6-2/TRBV6-3 | TGTGCCAGCAGTTACCCCGGACAGGGCGCAGATACGCAGTATTTT | CASSYPGQGADTQYF
- | - | TRBJ1-2 | TRBV29-1 | TGCAGCGTTGAGGCCTCTAACTATGGCTACACCTTC | CSVEASNYGYTF
- | - | TRBJ2-3 | TRBV12-3/TRBV12-4 | TGTGCCAGCAGTTTCCCCCCCTTGGAGGGTACGCAGTATTTT | CASSFPPLEGTQYF
- | - | TRBJ1-2 | TRBV3-1 | TGTGCCAGCAGCCGCCTAGATGGCTACACCTTC | CASSRLDGYTF
- | - | TRBJ2-3 | TRBV6-5 | TGTGCCAGCAGCAGGGACATGGCCAGCACAGATACGCAGTATTTT | CASSRDMASTDTQYF
- | - | TRBJ1-5 | TRBV4-1 | TGCGCCAGCAGCCGGGGAAGTGGGGATCCTCAGCCCCAGCATTTT | CASSRGSGDPQPQHF
- | - | TRBJ2-5 | TRBV18 | TGTGCCAGCTCACCGACAGAGTACCAAGAGACCCAGTACTTC | CASSPTEYQETQYF
- | - | TRBJ1-1 | TRBV5-1 | TGCGCCAGCAGCTCACAGACCATGAACACTGAAGCTTTCTTT | CASSSQTMNTEAFF
- | - | TRBJ2-7 | TRBV30 | TGTGCCTGGAGTGGGGGCTCCTACGAGCAGTACTTC | CAWSGGSYEQYF
- | - | TRBJ2-1 | TRBV9 | TGTGCCAGCAGCGCGGGGCCGGACAATGAGCAGTTCTTC | CASSAGPDNEQFF
- | - | TRBJ1-1 | TRBV2 | TGTGCCAGCAGTGCGATGGGGAACACTGAAGCTTTCTTT | CASSAMGNTEAFF
- | - | TRBJ2-3 | TRBV20-1 | TGCAGTGCTAGTAGGGGGTTTGGGGTTGTAGATACGCAGTATTTT | CSASRGFGVVDTQYF
TRBD2 | - | TRBJ2-3 | TRBV3-1 | TGTGCCAGCAGCCAAGATTGGACTAGCGGGGGGCGAAGCGCAGATACGCAGTATTTT | CASSQDWTSGGRSADTQYF
- | - | TRBJ2-7 | TRBV5-1 | TGCGCCAGCAGCACGGGGACGGGCTACGAGCAGTACTTC | CASSTGTGYEQYF
- | - | TRBJ1-2 | TRBV20-1 | TGCAGTGCCCTAGGGGACTCAAGCTGGGGCTACACCTTC | CSALGDSSWGYTF
TRBD1 | - | TRBJ2-4 | TRBV3-1 | TGTGCCAGCAGCCAAGGGACAGGGCTAGCCAAAAACATTCAGTACTTC | CASSQGTGLAKNIQYF
- | - | TRBJ1-2 | TRBV30 | TGTGCCTGGAGTGTGGGGAAGGGGTCTAACTATGGCTACACCTTC | CAWSVGKGSNYGYTF
TRBD1 | - | TRBJ2-5 | TRBV20-1 | TGCAGTGCTAGCGGGCGACAGGGTGAACAAGAGACCCAGTACTTC | CSASGRQGEQETQYF
- | - | TRBJ2-3 | TRBV20-1 | TGCAGTGCTAGTGCCACCACATCGGAGGGAGATACGCAGTATTTT | CSASATTSEGDTQYF
- | once | TRBJ2-2 | TRBV20-1 | TGCAGTGCTACCCGGCACTACACCGGGGAGCTGTTTTTT | CSATRHYTGELFF
- | - | TRBJ2-1 | TRBV3-1 | TGTGCCAGCAGCCAGCTAGCGTCGGATGAGCAGTTCTTC | CASSQLASDEQFF
TRBD1 | - | TRBJ1-2 | TRBV6-5 | TGTGCCAGCAGGGGGGGACAGGGGAACTATGGCTACACCTTC | CASRGGQGNYGYTF
- | - | TRBJ2-5 | TRBV6-6 | TGTGCCAGCAGTTACTCGATGGGGGGCCGGGAGACCCAGTACTTC | CASSYSMGGRETQYF
TRBD1 | - | TRBJ1-2 | TRBV29-1 | TGCAGCGTCGGCGGACAGGGGGCTGGTGGCTACACCTTC | CSVGGQGAGGYTF
- | - | TRBJ2-2 | TRBV3-1 | TGTGCCAGCAGTACGGTCACCGGGGAGCTGTTTTTT | CASSTVTGELFF
TRBD1 | - | TRBJ1-2 | TRBV4-1 | TGCGCCAGCAGCCAGGGCGGGACAGGCTGGCTTGGCTACACCTTC | CASSQGGTGWLGYTF
- | - | TRBJ1-1 | TRBV30 | TGTGCCTGGGTGGAGAGGAGGGGAAACACTGAAGCTTTCTTT | CAWVERRGNTEAFF
- | - | TRBJ2-5 | TRBV3-1 | TGTGCCAGCAGCCAGAGCTCGGGGGCGTCAGGAGAGACCCAGTACTTC | CASSQSSGASGETQYF
- | - | TRBJ1-2 | TRBV9 | TGTGCCAGCAGCGTCTCGGACAGCTACTATGGCTACACCTTC | CASSVSDSYYGYTF
- | - | TRBJ2-1 | TRBV30 | TGTGCCTGGAGCCAAGGACAGTACAATGAGCAGTTCTTC | CAWSQGQYNEQFF
- | - | TRBJ1-6 | TRBV28 | TGTGCCAGCAGTGTCCGGGGCAGTGCTAATTCACCCCTCCACTTT | CASSVRGSANSPLHF
TRBD2 | - | TRBJ2-3 | TRBV5-4 | TGTGCCAGCAGCCCAGAGAGGACTAGCTACACAGATACGCAGTATTTT | CASSPERTSYTDTQYF
TRBD1 | - | TRBJ1-2 | TRBV2 | TGTGCCAGCAGTGGCGACAGGGTTGAGCAAGGTGGCTACACCTTC | CASSGDRVEQGGYTF
- | - | TRBJ1-1 | TRBV29-1 | TGCAGCGTTGTTGGGCAGCCGAACACTGAAGCTTTCTTT | CSVVGQPNTEAFF